This T cell receptor (beta chain) was recovered during a study of breast tumors, draining lymph nodes, adjacent tissues. Breast cancer patients provided tissue from their axillary draining lymph nodes. In germline, CDR1 is SGHNT, CDR2 YENEEA. Trimming took 5 bases from V and 0 from J; bases not matched to a gene: 5. This CDR3 has 17 residues. TCRdb fed the multiplex PCR reads into MiXCR, producing one record per CDR3 protein. The sample has more than 85,000 distinct CDR3 sequences; less than 25% are singletons. Study-wide points: Compared with lymph nodes, tumors were less diverse; compared with nontumor tissue, more. Luminal-like breast cancer showed significantly greater tumor-nontumor repertoire similarity than basal-like breast cancer did. Findings are consistent with lymph node origin and intratumoral expansion of most tumor T cells.

This clonotype was observed many times. Its target is unknown. Sequencing used axillary lymph node tissue. The chain is built from TRBV11-3 and TRBJ2-3; 13 nucleotides line up with TRBD2. The receptor comes from a female donor with breast cancer. Some clones in this sample may be carry-over from other donors' samples. CDR3 protein: CASSPGTSGASTDTQYF. In nucleotides, the CDR3 is TGTGCCAGCAGCCCCGGGACTAGCGGGGCCAGCACAGATACGCAGTATTTT.